These 28 T cell receptor beta chains share one sample of origin, sequenced in a study of cytomegalovirus exposure and HLA in healthy donors. It was with 60 Vbeta and 13 Jbeta primers that the PCR ran. Sequenced by immunoSEQ multiplex PCR; TCRdb stores in-frame clones only, minus some. The table records 95,000 to 150,000 clones, 81% of them present only once. The sequenced sample was PBMCs. These receptors were collected from a woman in her thirties or forties in good health and CMV-seronegative.

The chain links TRBV28 to TRBJ1-2; possibly TRBD1 for D (6 bases). The CDR3 contains 14 residues. Trimming removed 7 bases from V and 4 bases from J, with 16 bases in between. Germline V gene lookup returns CDR1 MDHEN and CDR2 SYDVKM. The CDR3: CASISPGAFYGYTF. Here the CDR3 DNA reads TGTGCCAGCATCTCACCAGGGGCCTTCTATGGCTACACCTTC.

This clone was recorded a few times. This chain connects TRBV30 to TRBJ1-5; perhaps TRBD1 as D (5 bases). Germline CDR1 is GTSNPN and CDR2 is SVGIG (reference sequence). Deletions cut 3 bases from V and 9 bases from J, with 15 bases between. The length of the CDR3 is 13 residues. The CDR3 nucleotides read TGTGCCTGGAGCGGAGGGACGCTTACGCCCCAGCATTTT. Amino acid sequence: CAWSGGTLTPQHF.

This sequence joins TRBV5-1 and TRBJ2-5; 8 bases are a match to TRBD2. The V gene end was trimmed by 5 bases and the J gene end by 5 bases; junction bases not matched to a gene: 8. Germline V gene data show CDR1 as SGHRS and CDR2 as YFSETQ. The CDR3 length is 14 residues. DNA of the CDR3: TGCGCCAGCAGATTTGGACTAGCTAGTGAGACCCAGTACTTC. Translation gives CASRFGLASETQYF. Using reference TRBV5-1 and TRBJ2-5 for the parts outside the CDR3, the full variable domain is KAGVTQTPRYLIKTRGQQVTLSCSPISGHRSVSWYQQTPGQGLQFLFEYFSETQRNKGNFPGRFSGRQFSNSRSEMNVSTLELGDSALYLCASRFGLASETQYFGPGTRLLVL.

The chain couples TRBV30 to TRBJ1-5; tentative D call: TRBD1 (5 bases). V was trimmed by 5 bases and J by 8 bases, leaving 19 bases between them. Germline assignment: CDR1 GTSNPN and CDR2 SVGIG (reference sequence). CDR3 length equals 14 residues. CDR3 nucleotide sequence: TGTGCCTGGGCGGGAGACGGTCGAGGGGAGCCCCAGCATTTT. As protein: CAWAGDGRGEPQHF.

The chain has TRBV9 and TRBJ1-2, with D possibly being TRBD1 (5 bases). Per germline, CDR1 SGDLS and CDR2 YYNGEE. With 4 bases removed from V and 6 bases from J, the gap between germline ends came to 16 bases. The CDR3 totals 14 residues. CDR3 bases: TGTGCCAGCAGCTCCAGACGGGGGGTTAATGGCTACACCTTC. Translating gives CASSSRRGVNGYTF.

This chain connects TRBV27 to TRBJ2-1; perhaps TRBD1 as D (5 bases). Looked up from germline, CDR1 is MNHEY and CDR2 is SMNVEV (reference sequence). The CDR3 spans 12 residues. Trimming stripped 1 base from V and 8 bases from J, with 6 bases between. CDR3 in amino acids: CASSLWGDEQFF. The CDR3, as DNA: TGTGCCAGCAGTTTATGGGGCGATGAGCAGTTCTTC.

This rearrangement joins TRBV5-1 to TRBJ2-5, with D possibly TRBD1 on 5 matching bases. The V end was cut by 2 bases, the J end by 3 bases, with 17 bases between. The CDR3 has 16 residues. Germline lookup yields CDR1 SGHRS and CDR2 YFSETQ. The CDR3 sequence: CASSFNGQGKEETQYF. The DNA for the CDR3 is TGCGCCAGCAGCTTTAATGGTCAGGGTAAGGAAGAGACCCAGTACTTC.

The CDR3 coding sequence is TGCGCCAGCAGCTTGGGAGGGGAAAAACTGTTTTTT. Translated, it gives CASSLGGEKLFF. This sequence joins TRBV5-1 and TRBJ1-4, with D hard to call. Germline values: CDR1 SGHRS, CDR2 YFSETQ. The CDR3 length is 12 residues. Trimming cost V 0 bases and J 8 bases, with 5 bases left between them.

The chain couples TRBV9 to TRBJ2-4; 8 bases are shared with TRBD1. Losses at the gene ends were 3 bases for V and 3 bases for J; bases not matched to a gene: 5. This CDR3 spans 15 amino acids. The germline CDR1 and CDR2 sequences are SGDLS and YYNGEE. The CDR3 reads CASSAEGQGKNIQYF. CDR3 coding DNA: TGTGCCAGCAGCGCGGAAGGACAGGGCAAAAACATTCAGTACTTC.

This chain connects TRBV19 to TRBJ1-1; 7 positions agree with TRBD1. This CDR3 region has 14 residues. The germline V gene encodes CDR1 LNHDA and CDR2 SQIVND (reference sequence). With 5 bases clipped from V and 5 bases from J, the junction kept 8 bases outside the gene matches. DNA for the CDR3: TGTGCCAGTAGTTGGGACAGAGAGAGTACTGAAGCTTTCTTT. This sequence encodes CASSWDRESTEAFF.

The rearrangement links TRBV7-3 to TRBJ2-7, with TRBD1 identical over 9 bases. Germline V gene data show CDR1 as SGHTA and CDR2 as FQGTGA. V lost 5 bases to trimming and J lost 5 bases; unmatched junction nucleotides: 10. The CDR3 has 15 amino acids. The DNA of the CDR3 is TGTGCCAGCAGCCCGCCCAGGGACAGGGCACACGAGCAGTACTTC. Translation: CASSPPRDRAHEQYF. Supplemented by reference TRBV7-3 and TRBJ2-7, the full variable domain reads GAGVSQTPSNKVTEKGKYVELRCDPISGHTALYWYRQSLGQGPEFLIYFQGTGAADDSGLPNDRFFAVRPEGSVSTLKIQRTERGDSAVYLCASSPPRDRAHEQYFGPGTRLTVT.

The chain couples TRBV6-5 to TRBJ1-2, with 11 bases fitting TRBD1. The germline gives CDR1 MNHEY, CDR2 SVGAGI. V shed 3 bases, J shed 7 bases, and the junction held 7 bases outside the gene matches. This CDR3 comprises 15 residues. The CDR3 DNA reads TGTGCCAGCAGTTATAGGGACAGGGGGTTTCGTGGCTACACCTTC. Translating it yields CASSYRDRGFRGYTF.

This chain links TRBV27 with TRBJ2-7, with 7 bases aligning to TRBD2. Germline CDR1 and CDR2: MNHEY and SMNVEV (reference sequence). CDR3 length: 14 amino acids. V was pared by 3 bases and J by 3 bases, with 5 bases of the junction left unmatched. CDR3 nucleotides: TGTGCCAGCAGTTTGTTTGGCGGGAGCTACGAGCAGTACTTC. It encodes CASSLFGGSYEQYF.

Points on this clone: The junction and the germline gene differ at one end; a read error may be behind it. This sequence joins TRBV7-9 and TRBJ2-5; 10 bases line up with TRBD2. The germline V gene has CDR1 SEHNR and CDR2 FQNEAQ (reference sequence). CDR3 length equals 17 residues. Written as DNA, the CDR3 is TGTTCCAGCAGCTTAGGTTCTAGCGGGAGAAGGGGAGAGACCCAGTACTTC. This codes for CSSSLGSSGRRGETQYF.

V usage is TRBV12-5 and J usage is TRBJ2-5; 10 bases match TRBD2. This CDR3 spans 19 amino acids. The J segment lost 2 bases and the V segment lost 1 base, leaving 13 bases of the junction unmatched. Germline-derived CDR1 and CDR2 are LGHNT and FRNRAP. The CDR3 loop reads CASGLGVKERTSGQETQYF. The CDR3 DNA reads TGTGCTAGTGGTTTGGGGGTAAAGGAGAGGACTAGCGGTCAAGAGACCCAGTACTTC.

J is TRBJ2-3 and V is TRBV2, with 9 bases identical to TRBD1. Germline V gene data show CDR1 as SNHLY and CDR2 as FYNNEI. CDR3 length: 18 amino acids. Germline trimming cut 2 bases from V and 6 bases from J; bases unmatched to any gene: 15. CDR3 nucleotide sequence: TGTGCCAGCAGTGAAAAAGTCCCGGGACAGGGCCGATTGGATACGCAGTATTTT. Its translation: CASSEKVPGQGRLDTQYF.

The V gene is TRBV30, the J gene TRBJ1-2; TRBD1 is a possible D gene (6 bases). V lost 4 bases and J 0 bases, leaving 18 bases between the germline ends. Germline CDR1 reads GTSNPN; CDR2 reads SVGIG (reference sequence). The CDR3 covers 16 residues. CDR3 DNA: TGTGCCTGGAAGCTCTCCCCCGGGACAACTAACTATGGCTACACCTTC. This gives the protein CAWKLSPGTTNYGYTF.

This rearrangement joins TRBV6-1 to TRBJ2-2; no clear D. The CDR3 consists of 14 residues. V dropped 4 bases and J dropped 0 bases, with 6 bases sitting between them. Germline lookup yields CDR1 MNHNS and CDR2 SASEGT. The CDR3 sequence: CASSVRPNTGELFF. CDR3 bases: TGTGCCAGCAGTGTCAGGCCGAACACCGGGGAGCTGTTTTTT.

The V call is TRBV30, the J call TRBJ1-1, with 8 bases aligning to TRBD1. Trimming removed 2 bases from V and 1 base from J; junction bases left unmatched: 3. CDR1 and CDR2 from the germline V gene are GTSNPN and SVGIG (reference sequence). The CDR3 is 14 residues long. The CDR3 protein is CAWSTGTGNTEAFF. The CDR3 nucleotides read TGTGCCTGGAGTACCGGGACAGGGAACACTGAAGCTTTCTTT.

The chain joins TRBV7-3 to TRBJ2-3; TRBD2 agrees at 8 bases. From germline, CDR1 is SGHTA and CDR2 FQGTGA. V dropped 5 bases and J dropped 4; count of bases not matched to a gene: 2. This CDR3 spans 13 amino acids. In nucleotides, the CDR3 is TGTGCCAGCAGCAAGACTAGCGCAGATACGCAGTATTTT. It is translated as CASSKTSADTQYF.

For this clone: Its ends do not fully match the called genes, so a read error is possible. The rearrangement links TRBV7-9 to TRBJ2-5, with D perhaps TRBD1 (6 bases). CDR1 is SEHNR, CDR2 FQNEAQ, per germline (reference sequence). The CDR3 has 15 amino acids. The CDR3 DNA reads TGTTCCAGCAGCCCACGGGGACACCTCCAAGAGACCCAGTACTTC. Translated: CSSSPRGHLQETQYF. Full variable domain (remainder filled in from reference TRBV7-9 and TRBJ2-5): DTGVSQNPRHKITKRGQNVTFRCDPISEHNRLYWYRQTLGQGPEFLTYFQNEAQLEKSRLLSDRFSAERPKGSFSTLEIQRTEQGDSAMYLCSSSPRGHLQETQYFGPGTRLLVL.

This chain joins TRBV18 and TRBJ2-7; 7 bases map to TRBD1. This CDR3 comprises 14 residues. Germline CDR1 is KGHSH and CDR2 is LQKENI. V shed 5 bases, J shed 6 bases, and the junction held 10 bases outside the gene matches. In nucleotides, the CDR3 is TGTGCCAGCTCAGCGACAGGGAAAGGGGGCGAGCAGTACTTC. Translation gives CASSATGKGGEQYF. Full variable domain (remainder filled in from reference TRBV18 and TRBJ2-7): NAGVMQNPRHLVRRRGQEARLRCSPMKGHSHVYWYRQLPEEGLKFMVYLQKENIIDESGMPKERFSAEFPKEGPSILRIQQVVRGDSAAYFCASSATGKGGEQYFGPGTRLTVT.

The chain uses TRBV18 and TRBJ2-7, with 9 bases lining up with TRBD1. The CDR3 covers 13 residues. After removal of 3 bases from V and 5 bases from J, the junction contained 2 bases not matched to a gene. Germline V gene lookup returns CDR1 KGHSH and CDR2 LQKENI. The CDR3 region is CASSPRTGDEQYF. The CDR3 DNA reads TGTGCCAGCTCACCTCGGACAGGGGACGAGCAGTACTTC.

The chain is built from TRBV19 and TRBJ2-4, with TRBD1 as a possible D gene (6 bases). Germline V gives CDR1 LNHDA, CDR2 SQIVND (reference sequence). The CDR3 spans 20 residues. The V and J ends lost 0 bases and 3 bases respectively, with 24 bases between them. CDR3 in DNA: TGTGCCAGTAGTATAGATGCCACCAGGGGCGATCGATCAATCAAAAACATTCAGTACTTC. This codes for CASSIDATRGDRSIKNIQYF.

The chain couples TRBV6-5 to TRBJ1-1, with D possibly matching TRBD1 (5 bases). The CDR3 totals 15 residues. V lost 0 bases and J lost 2, with 10 bases in between. Germline V gene sequence: CDR1 MNHEY, CDR2 SVGAGI. CDR3 DNA sequence: TGTGCCAGCAGTTACTCGGGGCAGTCAAACACTGAAGCTTTCTTT. Its protein is CASSYSGQSNTEAFF.

In its sample, this clone was seen a few times. The chain employs TRBV6-5 and TRBJ1-1; 8 nucleotides line up with TRBD1. The CDR3 contains 14 residues. V shed 4 bases and J 1 base; nucleotides not matched to a gene: 2. Germline-derived CDR1 and CDR2 are MNHEY and SVGAGI. The CDR3 DNA reads as TGTGCCAGCAGTTTAACAGGGGGGAACACTGAAGCTTTCTTT. It codes for CASSLTGGNTEAFF.

The rearrangement uses TRBV28 and TRBJ1-2; no clear D gene. CDR1 and CDR2 from the germline V gene are MDHEN and SYDVKM. The V and J ends lost 4 bases and 2 bases respectively, with 20 bases between them. The CDR3 covers 17 residues. CDR3: CASSSPFPLSGNYGYTF. The CDR3 nucleotides are TGTGCCAGCAGTTCCCCCTTTCCCCTCTCAGGCAACTATGGCTACACCTTC.

The chain's CDR3 is CASGLVTIDREANQPQHF. The CDR3 DNA follows: TGTGCTAGTGGTTTGGTAACTATCGACAGGGAGGCCAATCAGCCCCAGCATTTT. This chain uses TRBV12-5 with TRBJ1-5; 7 bases agree with TRBD1. Germline loops: CDR1 LGHNT, CDR2 FRNRAP. Losses at the gene ends were 0 bases for V and 3 bases for J; bases not matched to a gene: 11. The CDR3 runs to 18 residues. Filled out from reference TRBV12-5 and TRBJ1-5, the complete variable domain reads DARVTQTPRHKVTEMGQEVTMRCQPILGHNTVFWYRQTMMQGLELLAYFRNRAPLDDSGMPKDRFSAEMPDATLATLKIQPSEPRDSAVYFCASGLVTIDREANQPQHFGDGTRLSIL.